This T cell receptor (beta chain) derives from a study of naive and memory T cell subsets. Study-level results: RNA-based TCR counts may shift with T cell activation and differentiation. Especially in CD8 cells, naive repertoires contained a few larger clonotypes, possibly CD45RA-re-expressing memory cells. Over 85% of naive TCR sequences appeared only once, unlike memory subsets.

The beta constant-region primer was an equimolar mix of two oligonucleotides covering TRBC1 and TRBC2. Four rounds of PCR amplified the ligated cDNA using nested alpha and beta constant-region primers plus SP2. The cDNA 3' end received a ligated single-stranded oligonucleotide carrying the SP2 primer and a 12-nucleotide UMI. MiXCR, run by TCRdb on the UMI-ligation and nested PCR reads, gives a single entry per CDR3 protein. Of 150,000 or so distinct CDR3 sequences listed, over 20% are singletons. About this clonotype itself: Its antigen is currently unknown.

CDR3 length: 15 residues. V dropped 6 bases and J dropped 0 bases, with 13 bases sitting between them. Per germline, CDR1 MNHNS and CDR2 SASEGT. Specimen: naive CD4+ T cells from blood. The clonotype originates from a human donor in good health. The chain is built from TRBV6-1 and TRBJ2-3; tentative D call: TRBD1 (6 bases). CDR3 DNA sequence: TGTGCCAGCAGCATCGGGACAACTAGCACAGATACGCAGTATTTT. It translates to CASSIGTTSTDTQYF.